This note documents a single T cell receptor (beta chain) sequence. No antigen is known for it. This sample was taken from a study of cytomegalovirus exposure and HLA in healthy donors. Whole-study results and caveats: More clonal expansion characterized HLA-associated TCR beta chains than equally common others in a later analysis.

The CDR3 runs 18 residues. The V segment lost 3 bases and the J segment 6 bases; nucleotides outside the gene matches: 14. Germline CDR1 reads SEHNR; CDR2 reads FQNEAQ (reference sequence). Researchers ran the PCR with 60 Vbeta and 13 Jbeta primers. Data came from immunoSEQ multiplex PCR; TCRdb stores just in-frame clones and leaves some out. The repertoire consists of 120,000 or so clones, with 65% to 80% occurring once and the leading ten covering under 3%. The sequence was collected from a woman aged 60-75 years in good health and CMV-seropositive. The chain employs TRBV7-9 and TRBJ1-2; 12 nucleotides match TRBD1. Source material: PBMCs. The DNA for the CDR3 is TGTGCCAGCAGCTTTAGATCGAGCGGGACAGGGGGCGTTAATGGCTACACCTTC. Translating it yields CASSFRSSGTGGVNGYTF.